The source of this T cell receptor (beta chain) is a study of control samples from healthy donors and cancer patients. The J segment lost 2 bases and the V segment lost 5 bases, leaving 8 bases of the junction unmatched. Germline lookup yields CDR1 SGHTA and CDR2 FQGTGA. The CDR3 is 16 residues long. The protocol was immunoSEQ multiplex PCR, while the TCRdb copy is restricted to in-frame clones and leaves out a portion. The data show about 190,000 clones, around 90% seen once. Sequencing was carried out using blood. This TCR came from a man aged 25 to 40 in good health. The V and J genes are TRBV7-3 and TRBJ2-1; 8 nucleotides align to TRBD1. The CDR3 sequence: CASSPQDRATYNEQFF. For the CDR3, the DNA is TGTGCCAGCAGCCCACAGGACAGGGCTACCTACAATGAGCAGTTCTTC.